The sequence of this TCR beta chain was determined in a study of control samples from healthy donors and cancer patients. Assay: immunoSEQ multiplex PCR; the TCRdb copy retains only in-frame clones and omits some. The sample shows roughly 95,000 clones, about 89% of them seen only once. Germline values: CDR1 SGHRS, CDR2 YFSETQ. V lost 0 bases to trimming and J lost 6 bases, with 10 bases between them. This CDR3 is built from 13 residues. The sequencing input was blood. The TCR originated in a woman aged 30 to 39 in good health. This rearrangement joins TRBV5-1 to TRBJ2-7; D is unclear. In DNA, the CDR3 is TGCGCCAGCAGCTTGGCCGTGGCTAGCGAGCAGTACTTC. This gives the protein CASSLAVASEQYF.